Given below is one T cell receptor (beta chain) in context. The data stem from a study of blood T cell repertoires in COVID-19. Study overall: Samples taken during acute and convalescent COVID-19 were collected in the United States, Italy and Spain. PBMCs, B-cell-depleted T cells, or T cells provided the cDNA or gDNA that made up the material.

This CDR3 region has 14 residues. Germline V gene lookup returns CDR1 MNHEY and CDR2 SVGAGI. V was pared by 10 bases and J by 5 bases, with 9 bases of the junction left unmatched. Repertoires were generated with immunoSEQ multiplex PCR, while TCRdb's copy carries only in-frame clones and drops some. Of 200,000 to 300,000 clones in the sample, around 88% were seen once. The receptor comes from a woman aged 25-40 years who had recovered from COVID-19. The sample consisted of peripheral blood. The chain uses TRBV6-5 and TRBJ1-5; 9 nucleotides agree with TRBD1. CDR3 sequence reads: CATSTGGMDQPQHF. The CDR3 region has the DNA TGTGCCACCTCAACAGGGGGCATGGATCAGCCCCAGCATTTT.